The T cell receptor (beta chain) under discussion was sequenced for a study of T cell repertoires in ileal Crohn's disease. The J segment lost 3 bases and the V segment lost 3 bases, leaving 9 bases of the junction unmatched. Germline CDR1 is MGHDK and CDR2 is SYGVNS. CDR3 length equals 16 residues. Time point: neoterminal ileum biopsy at postoperative endoscopy, about 6 months after surgery. The data were produced by immunoSEQ multiplex PCR, yet TCRdb's version contains in-frame clones alone and is incomplete. The repertoire holds 15,000 to 20,000 clones, with approximately 72% as singletons. Specimen: ileal tissue. The receptor was derived from an adult with Crohn's disease. This chain uses TRBV25-1 with TRBJ2-5, with 8 bases fitting TRBD1. CDR3 coding DNA: TGTGCCAGCAGTGATCGCCCTCGGACAGGGAAAGAGACCCAGTACTTC. Protein: CASSDRPRTGKETQYF.